This T cell receptor (beta chain) comes out of a study of molecular identifiers for immune sequencing clone quantification. Researchers sorted naive CD8 T cells as cells that were CD8+CD4-CCR7+CD45RA+. TCRdb recomputed calls from the PCR reads with MiXCR, one row per CDR3 protein. Of approximately 680,000 distinct CDR3 sequences detected, about 25% appear once; the ten largest clones hold 0.7% to 0.95%. Germline V gives CDR1 LNHDA, CDR2 SQIVND (reference sequence). The CDR3 is 14 residues long. V lost 2 bases to trimming and J lost 3 bases, with 11 bases between them. This clonotype occurred a few times.

The sequencing input was naive CD8+ T cells from blood, with Jurkat cell RNA spiked in. Subset: FACS-sorted CD8+CD4-CCR7+CD45RA+ naive T cells. The receptor was isolated from a human donor in good health. Some libraries in this study had Jurkat cell RNA spiked in. The rearrangement links TRBV19 to TRBJ2-7; D gene ambiguous. The CDR3 DNA sequence: TGTGCCAGTAGTATAAGCCCTGACTTCTACGAGCAGTACTTC. Protein sequence: CASSISPDFYEQYF.